This TCR beta chain originates from a study of CD4 T cells in relation to SARS-CoV-2 and coronaviruses. Looking at the study overall: No peptide or an HIV-1 Nef peptide pool served as negative control. Study-level results: No crossreactivity against non-spike viral proteins was tested here.

On this clone itself: The antigen is undetermined.

Before the COVID-19 pandemic, during about 2010-2018, CD4+ T cells were taken from unexposed donors. The cells were cultured for 10 days before CD4+ T cells were isolated. CDR1 and CDR2 (germline): LNHDA, SQIVND (reference sequence). The CDR3 length is 17 residues. V dropped 6 bases and J dropped 0 bases, with 15 bases sitting between them. Produced via immunoSEQ multiplex PCR; TCRdb's table is partial and in-frame only. Of 15,000 to 20,000 clones detected, around 78% appear once; the ten largest clones hold about a sixth. The clonotype comes from a human donor in good health. The V gene is TRBV19, the J gene TRBJ2-6; D is ambiguous. Sequenced material: CD4+ T cells from PBMCs, cultured in vitro. The CDR3 nucleotides are TGTGCCAGTAGCACAATCGGTCAGGTCTCTGGGGCCAACGTCCTGACTTTC. Protein sequence: CASSTIGQVSGANVLTF.